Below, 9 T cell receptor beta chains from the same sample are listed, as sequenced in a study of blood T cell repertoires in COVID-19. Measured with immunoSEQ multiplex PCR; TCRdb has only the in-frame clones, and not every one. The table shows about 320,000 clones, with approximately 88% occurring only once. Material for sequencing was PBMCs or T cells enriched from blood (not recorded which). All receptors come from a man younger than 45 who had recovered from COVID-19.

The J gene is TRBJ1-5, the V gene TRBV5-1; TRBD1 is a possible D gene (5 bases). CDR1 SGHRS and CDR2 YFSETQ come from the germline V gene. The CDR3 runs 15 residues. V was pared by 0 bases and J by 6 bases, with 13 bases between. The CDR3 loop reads CASSLAGTLGQPQHF. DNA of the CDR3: TGCGCCAGCAGCTTGGCTGGGACTCTCGGTCAGCCCCAGCATTTT.

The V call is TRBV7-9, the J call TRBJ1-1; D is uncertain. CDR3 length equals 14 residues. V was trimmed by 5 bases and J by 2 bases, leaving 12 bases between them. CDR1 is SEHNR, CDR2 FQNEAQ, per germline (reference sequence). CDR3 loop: CASSPLAVNTEAFF. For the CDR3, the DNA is TGTGCCAGCAGCCCTTTAGCAGTTAACACTGAAGCTTTCTTT. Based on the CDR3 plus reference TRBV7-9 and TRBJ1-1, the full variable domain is DTGVSQNPRHKITKRGQNVTFRCDPISEHNRLYWYRQTLGQGPEFLTYFQNEAQLEKSRLLSDRFSAERPKGSFSTLEIQRTEQGDSAMYLCASSPLAVNTEAFFGQGTRLTVV.

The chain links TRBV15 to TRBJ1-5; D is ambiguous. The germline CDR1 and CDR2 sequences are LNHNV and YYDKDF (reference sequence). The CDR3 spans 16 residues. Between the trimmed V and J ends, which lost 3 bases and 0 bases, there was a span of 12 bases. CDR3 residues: CATSSFRVGSNQPQHF. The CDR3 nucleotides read TGTGCCACCAGCAGTTTCCGCGTTGGTAGCAATCAGCCCCAGCATTTT.

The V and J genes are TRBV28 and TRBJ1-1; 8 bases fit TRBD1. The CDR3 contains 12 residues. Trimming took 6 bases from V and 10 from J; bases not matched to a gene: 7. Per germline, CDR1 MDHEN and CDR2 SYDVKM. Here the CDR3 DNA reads TGTGCCAGCAGGGGCGGACAGGGAAGAGCTTTCTTT. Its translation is CASRGGQGRAFF. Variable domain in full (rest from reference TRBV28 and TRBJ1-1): DVKVTQSSRYLVKRTGEKVFLECVQDMDHENMFWYRQDPGLGLRLIYFSYDVKMKEKGDIPEGYSVSREKKERFSLILESASTNQTSMYLCASRGGQGRAFFGQGTRLTVV.

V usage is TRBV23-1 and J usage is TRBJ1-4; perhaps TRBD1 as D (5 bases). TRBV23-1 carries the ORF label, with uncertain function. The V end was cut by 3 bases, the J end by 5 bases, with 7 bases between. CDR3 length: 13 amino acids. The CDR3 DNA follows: TGCGCCAGCAGTCACGGGGGAAATGAAAAACTGTTTTTT. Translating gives CASSHGGNEKLFF.

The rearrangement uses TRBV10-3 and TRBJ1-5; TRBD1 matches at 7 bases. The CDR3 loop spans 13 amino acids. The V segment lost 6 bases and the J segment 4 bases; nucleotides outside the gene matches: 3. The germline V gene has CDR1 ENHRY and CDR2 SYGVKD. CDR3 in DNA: TGTGCCATCAGCGGGGACAGAAATCAGCCCCAGCATTTT. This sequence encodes CAISGDRNQPQHF.

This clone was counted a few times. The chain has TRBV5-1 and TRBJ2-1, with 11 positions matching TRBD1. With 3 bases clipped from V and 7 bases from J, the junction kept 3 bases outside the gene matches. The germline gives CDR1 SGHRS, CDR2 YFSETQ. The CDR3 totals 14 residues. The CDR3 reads CASSSGQGANEQFF. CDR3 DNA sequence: TGCGCCAGCAGCTCCGGACAGGGGGCAAATGAGCAGTTCTTC.

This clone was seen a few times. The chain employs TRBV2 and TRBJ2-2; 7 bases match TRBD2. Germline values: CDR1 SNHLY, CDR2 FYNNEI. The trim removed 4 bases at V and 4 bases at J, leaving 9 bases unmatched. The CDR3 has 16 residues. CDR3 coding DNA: TGTGCCAGCAGTGCAGAATTGACGGGGGGCACCGGGGAGCTGTTTTTT. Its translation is CASSAELTGGTGELFF.

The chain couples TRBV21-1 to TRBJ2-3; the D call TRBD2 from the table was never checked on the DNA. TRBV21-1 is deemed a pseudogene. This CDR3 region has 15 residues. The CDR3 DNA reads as TGTGCCAGCAGCAAATGGCGGGGGGGAAAACCAACGCAGTATTTT. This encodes CASSKWRGGKPTQYF.